This TCR beta chain is from a study of cytomegalovirus exposure and HLA in healthy donors. General study results and limits: Later analysis showed most CMV-associated TCR beta chains appearing HLA-restricted. A later analysis revealed that TCR association rates differed between HLA loci, peaking at DRB1 and bottoming out at HLA-C.

The V and J ends lost 4 bases and 0 bases respectively, with 16 bases between them. CDR1 is SEHNR, CDR2 FQNEAQ, per germline (reference sequence). This CDR3 region has 16 residues. The PCR employed 60 Vbeta primers together with 13 Jbeta primers. Some clones are missing from TCRdb's copy, which holds only in-frame ones; the method was immunoSEQ multiplex PCR. This sample has under 200,000 clones, with over 65% found just once. Details on this clone: Its antigen is unknown.

V is TRBV7-9 and J is TRBJ2-7; tentatively, D is TRBD1 (5 bases). The TCR was taken from a man aged 40-55 years in good health and CMV-seropositive. Sequencing was carried out using PBMCs. CDR3 sequence (DNA): TGTGCCAGCAGCTGGGTGGGGCTCGGCAGCTCCTACGAGCAGTACTTC. It yields the protein CASSWVGLGSSYEQYF.